This entry lists 32 T cell receptor beta chains sequenced from one sample in a study of blood T cell repertoires in COVID-19. Here immunoSEQ multiplex PCR was the method, and the copy in TCRdb shows in-frame clones only, minus some. The table lists 250,000 to 350,000 clones, 88% of them singletons. What was sequenced was peripheral blood. These receptors originate from a woman under 40 with COVID-19, enrolled during active disease.

This clone has only a few counts. V is TRBV11-2 and J is TRBJ2-1; a possible D gene is TRBD2 (5 bases). The germline V and J ends were trimmed by 0 bases and 9 bases, with 15 bases remaining between them. The CDR3 is 15 amino acids. Germline V gives CDR1 SGHAT, CDR2 FQNNGV. The CDR3 bases are TGTGCCAGCAGCTTAGAGAGGGCATGGGCGGGTGAGCAGTTCTTC. Translating it yields CASSLERAWAGEQFF.

The genes are TRBV19 and TRBJ1-3; D may be TRBD1 (6 bases). Germline values: CDR1 LNHDA, CDR2 SQIVND (reference sequence). The CDR3 totals 14 residues. The V and J ends lost 5 bases and 5 bases respectively, with 13 bases between them. The DNA for the CDR3 is TGTGCCAGTAGTTTTCAGGACAGAAGAAACACCATATATTTT. Translating gives CASSFQDRRNTIYF.

CDR3 amino acids: CASSSPSQPSVSGNTIYF. The CDR3 bases are TGTGCCAGCAGCAGCCCGTCACAGCCCTCCGTCTCTGGAAACACCATATATTTT. This chain uses TRBV7-3 with TRBJ1-3; D unclear. Germline loops: CDR1 SGHTA, CDR2 FQGTGA. CDR3 length: 18 amino acids. The ends were cut back, 5 bases at V and 0 bases at J, with 20 bases in the middle.

The chain joins TRBV10-3 to TRBJ2-2; 8 positions agree with TRBD1. This CDR3 is 15 amino acids long. The V segment lost 4 bases and the J segment 3 bases; nucleotides outside the gene matches: 4. The germline V gene has CDR1 ENHRY and CDR2 SYGVKD. The CDR3, as DNA: TGTGCCATCAGTGTATCAGGGGGCGACACCGGGGAGCTGTTTTTT. As protein: CAISVSGGDTGELFF.

The DNA for the CDR3 is TGTGCCAGCAGCTTGGGTAGCGGGTACAACACCGGGGAGCTGTTTTTT. Residues: CASSLGSGYNTGELFF. The chain employs TRBV5-5 and TRBJ2-2, with 7 bases aligning to TRBD2. CDR3 length equals 16 residues. Germline loops: CDR1 SGHKS, CDR2 YYEKEE (reference sequence). V lost 0 bases to trimming and J lost 2 bases; unmatched junction nucleotides: 4.

This clone was observed a few times. V gene TRBV10-1 combines with J gene TRBJ1-5; D is unresolved. The CDR3 is 15 amino acids. Germline V gene data show CDR1 as WNHNN and CDR2 as SYGVQD (reference sequence). This CDR3 reads CATNMRTPVDQPQHF. In DNA form, the CDR3 reads TGCGCTACTAACATGAGAACACCAGTTGATCAGCCCCAGCATTTT.

The chain carries TRBV5-5 and TRBJ1-3; no firm D call. Germline-derived CDR1 and CDR2 are SGHKS and YYEKEE (reference sequence). The CDR3 is 15 residues long. Trimming shortened V by 1 base and J by 2 bases, and 10 bases separated the two germline ends. For the CDR3, the DNA is TGTGCCAGCAGCTTGCGTGGGCATCCTGGAAACACCATATATTTT. This translates into CASSLRGHPGNTIYF. The full variable domain, with the rest looked up from reference TRBV5-5 and TRBJ1-3, is DAGVTQSPTHLIKTRGQQVTLRCSPISGHKSVSWYQQVLGQGPQFIFQYYEKEERGRGNFPDRFSARQFPNYSSELNVNALLLGDSALYLCASSLRGHPGNTIYFGEGSWLTVV.

Comments on this clone: Germline and junction disagree at one end, which may indicate a read error. V and J are TRBV15 and TRBJ2-2; the match to TRBD2 covers 7 bases. This CDR3 is 14 amino acids long. Germline CDR1 reads LNHNV; CDR2 reads YYDKDF (reference sequence). The DNA of the CDR3 is TGTGCCACCGGCAGGGACTACGGCACCGGGGAGCTGTTTTTT. Amino acids: CATGRDYGTGELFF.

Concerning this clone itself: Other DNA sequences from this sample encode an identical CDR3 as well. The rearrangement joins TRBV7-3 to TRBJ2-3, with D unclear. Germline loops: CDR1 SGHTA, CDR2 FQGTGA. The CDR3 has 15 residues. V was shortened by 1 base and J by 0 bases, with 8 bases between the two germline ends. CDR3 coding DNA: TGTGCCAGCAGCTTAAGCGGCGGAAGCACAGATACGCAGTATTTT. Translated, it gives CASSLSGGSTDTQYF.

V gene TRBV19 combines with J gene TRBJ2-7; D is ambiguous. CDR3 length: 21 residues. Trimming pared 1 base from V and 3 bases from J, leaving 31 bases between. Germline V gene data show CDR1 as LNHDA and CDR2 as SQIVND (reference sequence). The CDR3 DNA reads TGTGCCAGTAGTATAGTCCTGACCGACCGCCGACGAATTCACAACTACTACGAGCAGTACTTC. Translating it yields CASSIVLTDRRRIHNYYEQYF.

The chain is built from TRBV11-3 and TRBJ2-5, with 10 bases aligning to TRBD2. V lost 1 base to trimming and J lost 5 bases; unmatched junction nucleotides: 4. The CDR3 extends over 15 amino acids. Germline V gene data show CDR1 as SGHNT and CDR2 as YENEEA. The CDR3 is CASSLASGSGETQYF. As DNA, the CDR3 is TGTGCCAGCAGCTTAGCTAGCGGGAGTGGGGAGACCCAGTACTTC.

V and J are TRBV5-5 and TRBJ2-2, with D possibly matching TRBD1 (5 bases). CDR1 SGHKS and CDR2 YYEKEE come from the germline V gene (reference sequence). The CDR3 extends over 15 amino acids. The V and J ends lost 2 bases and 0 bases respectively, with 8 bases between them. CDR3 DNA sequence: TGTGCCAGCAGCTTTCCAGGGCCGAACACCGGGGAGCTGTTTTTT. Protein sequence: CASSFPGPNTGELFF.

This sequence joins TRBV29-1 and TRBJ2-7; D is perhaps TRBD2 (6 bases). This CDR3 is built from 13 residues. V shed 3 bases and J shed 5 bases, with 14 bases lying between them. The germline V gene encodes CDR1 SQVTM and CDR2 ANQGSEA. CDR3 region: CSVEREDLDEQYF. CDR3 in DNA: TGCAGCGTTGAGAGGGAGGATTTGGACGAGCAGTACTTC.

The J gene is TRBJ2-2, the V gene TRBV7-6, with 9 nucleotides matching TRBD1. CDR1 and CDR2 from the germline V gene are SGHVS and FNYEAQ. CDR3 size: 14 residues. With 3 bases clipped from V and 7 bases from J, the junction kept 3 bases outside the gene matches. Here the CDR3 reads CASSFRQGGGELFF. The CDR3, as DNA: TGTGCCAGCAGCTTTCGACAGGGGGGCGGGGAGCTGTTTTTT. Drawing the rest from reference TRBV7-6 and TRBJ2-2, the complete variable domain is GAGVSQSPRYKVTKRGQDVALRCDPISGHVSLYWYRQALGQGPEFLTYFNYEAQQDKSGLPNDRFSAERPEGSISTLTIQRTEQRDSAMYRCASSFRQGGGELFFGEGSRLTVL.

The V and J genes are TRBV21-1 and TRBJ2-7; TRBD1, the D gene given by the table, was not confirmed from the DNA. TRBV21-1 is shown as a pseudogene. CDR3 length: 15 amino acids. CDR3 coding DNA: TGTGCCAGCAGCCACACGACAGGTCCCCGCTACGAGCAGTACTTC. This encodes CASSHTTGPRYEQYF.

The chain uses TRBV10-3 and TRBJ1-2, with TRBD1 matching over 9 bases. This CDR3 is 15 amino acids long. With 2 bases clipped from V and 8 bases from J, the junction kept 9 bases outside the gene matches. CDR1 ENHRY and CDR2 SYGVKD come from the germline V gene. The CDR3 sequence: CAISERGQGGQGYTF. The CDR3 nucleotides read TGTGCCATCAGTGAGAGGGGACAGGGAGGGCAGGGCTACACCTTC.

This clone was detected only once. The junction shows a germline mismatch at one end, possibly a read error. V gene TRBV7-2 combines with J gene TRBJ2-7, with TRBD2 matching over 10 bases. The CDR3 contains 12 residues. Germline lookup yields CDR1 SGHTA and CDR2 FQGNSA. CDR3 sequence reads: CASSFPAGGPKF. As DNA, the CDR3 is TGTGCCAGCAGCTTCCCAGCGGGAGGGCCTAAGTTC.

V gene TRBV19 combines with J gene TRBJ2-2, with D possibly being TRBD1 (7 bases). The germline V gene has CDR1 LNHDA and CDR2 SQIVND (reference sequence). The CDR3 has 13 amino acids. Trimming stripped 4 bases from V and 7 bases from J, with 10 bases between. In DNA form, the CDR3 reads TGTGCCAGTAGTAATCAGGGGGGCGGGGAGCTGTTTTTT. Its protein product is CASSNQGGGELFF.

The chain joins TRBV2 to TRBJ1-4; tentatively, D is TRBD1 (6 bases). CDR3 length: 15 residues. In germline, CDR1 is SNHLY, CDR2 FYNNEI. The V end was cut by 1 base, the J end by 4 bases, with 10 bases between. The CDR3 loop reads CASSEDNRVNEKLFF. The CDR3 nucleotides are TGTGCCAGCAGTGAAGATAACAGGGTTAATGAAAAACTGTTTTTT.

The rearrangement joins TRBV18 to TRBJ2-5; 11 bases agree with TRBD1. CDR1 and CDR2 (germline): KGHSH, LQKENI. J gave up 4 bases and V 3 bases, and 10 bases lay outside the gene matches. The CDR3 extends over 17 amino acids. CDR3 protein: CASSPPGQGVFRETQYF. Here the CDR3 DNA reads TGTGCCAGCTCACCGCCGGGACAGGGGGTGTTTAGAGAGACCCAGTACTTC.

CDR3 in amino acids: CASSPSRTSGGWSYNEQFF. In nucleotides, the CDR3 is TGTGCCAGCTCACCATCCCGGACTAGCGGGGGGTGGTCCTACAATGAGCAGTTCTTC. This rearrangement joins TRBV18 to TRBJ2-1; TRBD2 matches 14 bases. There are 19 residues in the CDR3. The germline V gene has CDR1 KGHSH and CDR2 LQKENI. V gave up 2 bases and J gave up 1 base; unmatched junction bases: 7.

This chain joins TRBV28 and TRBJ1-2; TRBD1 aligns across 8 bases. The ends lost 4 bases at V and 3 bases at J; junction bases unmatched: 7. CDR3 length: 15 residues. Looked up from germline, CDR1 is MDHEN and CDR2 is SYDVKM. CDR3 DNA sequence: TGTGCCAGCAGTTCTCTAGGACAGGGAGACTATGGCTACACCTTC. Translating it yields CASSSLGQGDYGYTF.

The chain joins TRBV2 to TRBJ1-5, with D hard to call. Germline loops: CDR1 SNHLY, CDR2 FYNNEI. The ends were cut back, 6 bases at V and 5 bases at J, with 11 bases in the middle. The CDR3 spans 13 residues. CDR3: CASRAGRDQPQHF. The CDR3 bases are TGTGCCAGCAGGGCGGGGAGGGATCAGCCCCAGCATTTT.

The rearrangement joins TRBV25-1 to TRBJ1-1; D possibly corresponds to TRBD1 (5 bases). CDR1 is MGHDK and CDR2 is SYGVNS in the germline V gene. The CDR3 length is 15 residues. The V end was cut by 4 bases, the J end by 1 base, with 13 bases between. The CDR3 DNA sequence: TGTGCCAGCAGTGCCTACCTCGGGGGGAACACTGAAGCTTTCTTT. The encoded protein is CASSAYLGGNTEAFF.

CDR3 coding DNA: TGTGCCTGGGGGGTGGAATCGGCCTACGAGCAGTACTTC. Translating gives CAWGVESAYEQYF. The chain is built from TRBV7-9 and TRBJ2-7; D might be TRBD2 (6 bases). The germline CDR1 and CDR2 sequences are SEHNR and FQNEAQ (reference sequence). The CDR3 is made up of 13 amino acids. The ends were cut back, 11 bases at V and 2 bases at J, with 16 bases in the middle.

The chain recombines TRBV4-2 with TRBJ1-3, with 8 bases lining up with TRBD1. The trim removed 0 bases at V and 1 base at J, leaving 17 bases unmatched. Per the germline V gene, CDR1 is LGHNA and CDR2 is YNFKEQ. The CDR3 covers 21 residues. The CDR3 DNA sequence: TGTGCCAGCAGCCAAGATTTGGCCAGGGGGCGCATCGGTTCATCTGGAAACACCATATATTTT. It specifies CASSQDLARGRIGSSGNTIYF.

The rearrangement uses TRBV2 and TRBJ2-7; D gene ambiguous. This CDR3 is built from 11 residues. Germline loops: CDR1 SNHLY, CDR2 FYNNEI. Trimming stripped 8 bases from V and 2 bases from J, with 7 bases between. The CDR3: CASRQAYEQYF. CDR3 in DNA: TGTGCCAGCCGACAAGCCTACGAGCAGTACTTC.

The rearrangement joins TRBV5-1 to TRBJ1-2, with 7 bases that match TRBD1. CDR1 is SGHRS, CDR2 YFSETQ, per germline. Trimming took 4 bases from V and 7 from J; bases not matched to a gene: 10. CDR3 length: 14 residues. The CDR3 loop reads CASSPLTGVGGYTF. CDR3 DNA sequence: TGCGCCAGCAGCCCATTAACAGGGGTCGGTGGCTACACCTTC.

The chain uses TRBV7-2 and TRBJ2-6; 9 nucleotides align to TRBD1. From germline, CDR1 is SGHTA and CDR2 FQGNSA. This CDR3 is 16 amino acids long. V lost 6 bases to trimming and J lost 0 bases; unmatched junction nucleotides: 3. CDR3 sequence (DNA): TGTGCCAGCAGGACAGGGGGACCCTCTGGGGCCAACGTCCTGACTTTC. Its translation is CASRTGGPSGANVLTF.

This chain uses TRBV27 with TRBJ1-3; D is ambiguous. V lost 3 bases and J lost 3, with 18 bases in between. The CDR3 is 17 residues long. Germline CDR1 is MNHEY and CDR2 is SMNVEV (reference sequence). The CDR3 DNA reads TGTGCCAGCAGTTTCGGTTCTGGCCCCGGAGATGGAAACACCATATATTTT. It yields the protein CASSFGSGPGDGNTIYF.

V and J are TRBV24-1 and TRBJ2-1; 7 positions agree with TRBD2. V shed 9 bases and J 0 bases; nucleotides not matched to a gene: 4. Per the germline V gene, CDR1 is KGHDR and CDR2 is SFDVKD. This CDR3 has 14 amino acids. CDR3 nucleotide sequence: TGTGCCACCCTTGGCGGGAGCTCCTACAATGAGCAGTTCTTC. Translation: CATLGGSSYNEQFF.

This chain joins TRBV15 and TRBJ2-2; 9 bases are shared with TRBD2. CDR3 length: 15 residues. The germline CDR1 and CDR2 sequences are LNHNV and YYDKDF (reference sequence). The J segment lost 7 bases and the V segment lost 2 bases, leaving 5 bases of the junction unmatched. CDR3 sequence reads: CATSRLAGEGGELFF. The CDR3 DNA sequence: TGTGCCACCAGCAGATTAGCGGGAGAAGGCGGGGAGCTGTTTTTT.